This T cell receptor beta chain was profiled in a study of blood T cell repertoires in COVID-19. In the study overall: From the United States, Italy and Spain came samples of acute and convalescent COVID-19. The analysed material was cDNA or gDNA that came from T cells, B-cell-depleted T cells, or PBMCs.

Per the study methods: Counts of nucleated cells, estimated from reference gene primer amplification, were obtained. Data came from immunoSEQ multiplex PCR; TCRdb stores just in-frame clones and leaves some out. That table supplies the V and J calls and clone size; D and trimming were determined from the DNA. The sample yields approximately 25,000 clones, roughly 80% seen once. This clone has only one observation. The receptor was derived from an elderly woman with acute or convalescent COVID-19. The sample comprised peripheral blood.

CDR3 DNA sequence: TGTGCCAGCAGTCCCCCAAACAGGGATCAGCCCCAGCATTTT. Amino acids: CASSPPNRDQPQHF. The V and J genes are TRBV2 and TRBJ1-5; possible D gene TRBD1, 6 bases. Trimming took 5 bases from V and 5 from J, leaving 13 bases between them. Germline assignment: CDR1 SNHLY and CDR2 FYNNEI. The CDR3 is made up of 14 amino acids.